One and the same sample provided the 17 T cell receptor beta chains below, sequenced in a study of shared clonotypes between healthy human individuals (dated by TCRdb to the early 2020s). Libraries came from the immunoSEQ multiplex PCR assay. Sourced from immuneACCESS, this table was stored by TCRdb with only in-frame sequences that have V and J called. A share of the clones is absent; for the studies checked, an unresolved V gene accounts for under half, and the remainder has no known explanation. The sample table shows 950,000 to 1,300,000 clones, and 65% to 80% are seen once. The top ten clonotypes cover approximately 1.5% of the sample. The sample taken for sequencing was memory CD4+ T cells sorted from blood. The sample's cell subset or site label, in plain terms: CD45RA-negative fraction. Every receptor here comes from a young man in good health.

Worth noting for this clone: Distinct nucleotide sequences in the sample also encode this CDR3. The rearrangement links TRBV7-2 to TRBJ2-5; no reliable D call. V was trimmed by 1 base and J by 5 bases, leaving 8 bases between them. CDR1 is SGHTA, CDR2 FQGNSA, per germline. The CDR3 loop spans 13 amino acids. The CDR3 DNA reads as TGTGCCAGCAGCTTAGGTTTCGGGGAGACCCAGTACTTC. Encoded protein: CASSLGFGETQYF.

The chain is built from TRBV7-2 and TRBJ1-5, with TRBD1 as a possible D gene (5 bases). Germline assignment: CDR1 SGHTA and CDR2 FQGNSA. This CDR3 is built from 13 residues. Deletions cut 6 bases from V and 3 bases from J, with 9 bases between. The CDR3 DNA sequence: TGTGCCAGCAGGGGACCGCTCAATCAGCCCCAGCATTTT. This gives the protein CASRGPLNQPQHF.

The CDR3 bases are TGTGCCAGCAGCGTCACGACAGGCTCTGGAAACACCATATATTTT. This gives the protein CASSVTTGSGNTIYF. The chain carries TRBV9 and TRBJ1-3; D might be TRBD1 (6 bases). CDR3 length equals 15 residues. Germline CDR1 SGDLS, CDR2 YYNGEE. The germline V and J ends were trimmed by 2 bases and 0 bases, with 9 bases remaining between them. Based on the CDR3 plus reference TRBV9 and TRBJ1-3, the full variable domain is DSGVTQTPKHLITATGQRVTLRCSPRSGDLSVYWYQQSLDQGLQFLIQYYNGEERAKGNILERFSAQQFPDLHSELNLSSLELGDSALYFCASSVTTGSGNTIYFGEGSWLTVV.

This chain joins TRBV11-1 and TRBJ2-5; D is undetermined. Per germline, CDR1 SGHAT and CDR2 FQDESV (reference sequence). CDR3 length equals 15 residues. With 7 bases removed from V and 2 bases from J, the gap between germline ends came to 17 bases. The CDR3 sequence: CASTLGSARQETQYF. CDR3 DNA sequence: TGTGCCAGCACTTTAGGTTCGGCCAGACAAGAGACCCAGTACTTC.

In its sample, this clone was seen a few times. The chain combines TRBV10-3 with TRBJ1-1, with D possibly being TRBD1 (5 bases). Germline V gene lookup returns CDR1 ENHRY and CDR2 SYGVKD. V gave up 2 bases and J gave up 5 bases, with 12 bases separating them. The CDR3 length is 14 residues. This chain's CDR3 is CAISETLDRTEAFF. CDR3 DNA: TGTGCCATCAGTGAGACCCTAGACAGAACTGAAGCTTTCTTT.

The chain couples TRBV7-2 to TRBJ2-2, with D hard to call. V lost 2 bases and J lost 7, with 8 bases in between. Germline CDR1 and CDR2: SGHTA and FQGNSA. The CDR3 is 13 amino acids. As DNA, the CDR3 is TGTGCCAGCAGCTTATCCCAGTACGGGGAGCTGTTTTTT. Its translation is CASSLSQYGELFF. The entire variable domain, with the rest obtained from reference TRBV7-2 and TRBJ2-2, is as follows: GAGVSQSPSNKVTEKGKDVELRCDPISGHTALYWYRQSLGQGLEFLIYFQGNSAPDKSGLPSDRFSAERTGGSVSTLTIQRTQQEDSAVYLCASSLSQYGELFFGEGSRLTVL.

This clone turned up a few times. The chain has TRBV7-6 and TRBJ2-3; TRBD1 might be the D (7 bases). Trimming took off 1 base at V and 7 bases at J, with 18 bases between the two ends. CDR1 and CDR2 from the germline V gene are SGHVS and FNYEAQ. The CDR3 covers 16 residues. CDR3 in DNA: TGTGCCAGCAGCTTAGACCAGGGGGGTATGACCAATACGCAGTATTTT. Its translation is CASSLDQGGMTNTQYF. Using reference TRBV7-6 and TRBJ2-3 for the parts outside the CDR3, the full variable domain is GAGVSQSPRYKVTKRGQDVALRCDPISGHVSLYWYRQALGQGPEFLTYFNYEAQQDKSGLPNDRFSAERPEGSISTLTIQRTEQRDSAMYRCASSLDQGGMTNTQYFGPGTRLTVL.

The rearrangement links TRBV30 to TRBJ2-1; D call uncertain. The CDR3 runs 13 residues. V gave up 1 base and J gave up 0 bases, with 4 bases separating them. Germline CDR1 is GTSNPN and CDR2 is SVGIG (reference sequence). CDR3 region: CAWSADSYNEQFF. The CDR3 nucleotides are TGTGCCTGGAGTGCGGACTCCTACAATGAGCAGTTCTTC.

This sequence joins TRBV6-5 and TRBJ1-1; 7 nucleotides agree with TRBD1. The CDR3 runs to 14 residues. The V gene end was trimmed by 0 bases and the J gene end by 7 bases; junction bases not matched to a gene: 5. In germline, CDR1 is MNHEY, CDR2 SVGAGI. Here the CDR3 reads CASSYSGGGYEAFF. The CDR3 DNA reads TGTGCCAGCAGTTACTCAGGGGGCGGATATGAAGCTTTCTTT.

The chain recombines TRBV28 with TRBJ1-5; the D gene is possibly TRBD1 (6 bases). There are 15 residues in the CDR3. V dropped 6 bases and J dropped 6 bases, with 18 bases sitting between them. Germline V lookup: CDR1 MDHEN, CDR2 SYDVKM. CDR3 in DNA: TGTGCCAGCAGGCAAGCACAGGGTAGGAGTCAGCCCCAGCATTTT. This codes for CASRQAQGRSQPQHF.

CDR3 residues: CASSLGQGLSPLHF. In DNA, the CDR3 is TGCGCCAGCAGCTTGGGCCAGGGCCTTTCACCCCTCCACTTT. This chain links TRBV5-1 with TRBJ1-6, with a tentative D call TRBD1 (5 bases). Germline V lookup: CDR1 SGHRS, CDR2 YFSETQ. The CDR3 has 14 residues. V shed 0 bases and J shed 9 bases, with 10 bases lying between them.

This clone was seen a handful of times. This chain connects TRBV18 to TRBJ2-3, with TRBD1 matching over 10 bases. This CDR3 is 16 amino acids long. With V trimmed by 7 bases and J by 2 bases, 9 bases remained unmatched. Germline V gene sequence: CDR1 KGHSH, CDR2 LQKENI. CDR3 in amino acids: CASFEGQGFLTDTQYF. In DNA, the CDR3 is TGTGCCAGCTTCGAGGGACAGGGGTTTCTCACAGATACGCAGTATTTT. The whole variable domain, filled in from reference TRBV18 and TRBJ2-3, reads NAGVMQNPRHLVRRRGQEARLRCSPMKGHSHVYWYRQLPEEGLKFMVYLQKENIIDESGMPKERFSAEFPKEGPSILRIQQVVRGDSAAYFCASFEGQGFLTDTQYFGPGTRLTVL.

As concerns this clone: It is likely a read error: a sequence one base away is far more abundant. V and J are TRBV28 and TRBJ2-3; perhaps D is TRBD1 or TRBD2 (5 bases each). CDR1 is MDHEN and CDR2 is SYDVKM in the germline V gene. CDR3 length equals 11 residues. V was shortened by 4 bases and J by 6 bases, with 5 bases between the two germline ends. In nucleotides, the CDR3 is TGTGCCAGCAGTTGGGGGGATACGCAGTATTTT. Amino acid sequence: CASSWGDTQYF.

The J gene is TRBJ2-4, the V gene TRBV11-2; maybe TRBD2 (6 bases). Trimming left V 0 bases short and J 5 bases short, with 17 bases between. Germline CDR1 is SGHAT and CDR2 is FQNNGV. The CDR3 has 17 residues. The CDR3 here is CASSLDQYPRRENIQYF. The CDR3 nucleotides read TGTGCCAGCAGCTTAGATCAGTACCCCAGGAGGGAAAACATTCAGTACTTC.

CDR3 sequence (DNA): TGTGCCAGCAGCGTAGCGTTCGGGGAGCTGTTTTTT. It is translated as CASSVAFGELFF. The chain joins TRBV9 to TRBJ2-2; no definite D call. Trimming took off 0 bases at V and 7 bases at J, with 4 bases between the two ends. CDR1 SGDLS and CDR2 YYNGEE come from the germline V gene. The CDR3 has 12 residues.

This chain links TRBV27 with TRBJ1-6; D is undetermined. The V gene lost 8 bases and the J gene lost 9 bases, with 17 bases spanning the gap. The CDR3 covers 14 residues. Germline values: CDR1 MNHEY, CDR2 SMNVEV (reference sequence). The CDR3 loop is CASGRAGEISPLHF. Written as DNA, the CDR3 is TGTGCCAGCGGGCGGGCAGGTGAAATTTCACCCCTCCACTTT.

Ten or more counts support this clone. This chain links TRBV11-2 with TRBJ1-3; D gene ambiguous. The CDR3 loop spans 15 amino acids. The V end was cut by 0 bases, the J end by 6 bases, with 12 bases between. Looked up from germline, CDR1 is SGHAT and CDR2 is FQNNGV. The CDR3 DNA is TGTGCCAGCAGCTTAGAAGGGCGACCCGAAAACACCATATATTTT. Translated, it gives CASSLEGRPENTIYF.